This entry lists 19 T cell receptor beta chains sequenced from one sample in a study of radiotherapy plus CTLA-4 blockade in lung cancer. TCRdb keeps only in-frame clones here, not all; method: immunoSEQ multiplex PCR. The sample lists about 60,000 clones, 77% occurring once. The starting material was peripheral blood, obtained from a patient treated with radiotherapy plus ipilimumab. Source of these receptors: a human donor with non-small cell lung cancer who had a partial response to radiotherapy plus ipilimumab.

V and J are TRBV5-6 and TRBJ2-5; 11 positions agree with TRBD2. CDR3 length: 15 amino acids. CDR1 is SGHDT, CDR2 YYEEEE, per germline. Trimming removed 2 bases from V and 4 bases from J; junction bases left unmatched: 4. The CDR3 spells CASSFDSGGVETQYF. DNA for the CDR3: TGTGCCAGCAGCTTCGATAGCGGGGGGGTAGAGACCCAGTACTTC.

The chain couples TRBV5-1 to TRBJ1-3; D remains unclear. Germline loops: CDR1 SGHRS, CDR2 YFSETQ. V was clipped by 1 base and J by 0 bases, with 8 bases between them. The CDR3 runs to 15 residues. CDR3 protein: CASSLLADSGNTIYF. Written as DNA, the CDR3 is TGCGCCAGCAGCTTGTTGGCAGACTCTGGAAACACCATATATTTT.

The chain carries TRBV5-1 and TRBJ2-5, with D maybe TRBD1 (8 bases). Germline assignment: CDR1 SGHRS and CDR2 YFSETQ. Trimming left V 2 bases short and J 0 bases short, with 11 bases between. CDR3 size: 15 residues. Here the CDR3 DNA reads TGCGCCAGCAGCTTACAGGGGGGGAACCAAGAGACCCAGTACTTC. Translation gives CASSLQGGNQETQYF. The full variable domain, completed using reference TRBV5-1 and TRBJ2-5, is KAGVTQTPRYLIKTRGQQVTLSCSPISGHRSVSWYQQTPGQGLQFLFEYFSETQRNKGNFPGRFSGRQFSNSRSEMNVSTLELGDSALYLCASSLQGGNQETQYFGPGTRLLVL.

V and J are TRBV6-1 and TRBJ1-2; D is possibly TRBD1 (5 bases). The CDR3 sequence is 14 residues long. Germline CDR1 reads MNHNS; CDR2 reads SASEGT. V was cut by 0 bases and J by 7 bases, with 12 bases left in between. CDR3 DNA: TGTGCCAGCAGTGAAGCGCAAGGGGTTTTTGGCTACACCTTC. This sequence encodes CASSEAQGVFGYTF.

The chain employs TRBV5-1 and TRBJ2-5; 7 bases align to TRBD1. Gene TRBJ2-7 matches the end of the DNA better, so the J call may be wrong. Germline lookup yields CDR1 SGHRS and CDR2 YFSETQ. This CDR3 spans 13 amino acids. CDR3: CASSLDRVYEQYF. For the CDR3, the DNA is TGCGCCAGCAGCCTCGACAGGGTTTACGAGCAGTACTTC.

The rearrangement joins TRBV5-1 to TRBJ2-5, with 9 bases matching TRBD2. In germline, CDR1 is SGHRS, CDR2 YFSETQ. The CDR3 spans 14 residues. The junction had 11 bases not matched to a gene; V was cut back by 9 bases and J by 5 bases. The CDR3 is CATTGGGAKETQYF. The DNA for the CDR3 is TGCGCCACTACTGGCGGGGGGGCCAAGGAGACCCAGTACTTC.

The chain joins TRBV5-4 to TRBJ1-6; unclear D gene. CDR3 length: 14 residues. V was pared by 4 bases and J by 9 bases, with 14 bases between. Germline V gene data show CDR1 as SGHNT and CDR2 as YYREEE (reference sequence). The CDR3 sequence is CASSSPRGPSPLHF. The CDR3 coding sequence is TGTGCCAGCAGCAGCCCTCGTGGGCCTTCACCCCTCCACTTT.

This clone came up once. The chain combines TRBV19 with TRBJ1-5, with 7 positions matching TRBD1. CDR1 LNHDA and CDR2 SQIVND come from the germline V gene (reference sequence). V lost 4 bases to trimming and J lost 6 bases; unmatched junction nucleotides: 12. This CDR3 has 16 amino acids. The CDR3 coding sequence is TGTGCCAGTAGTAATGGGAGACAGGGAAGTATTCAGCCCCAGCATTTT. Its translation is CASSNGRQGSIQPQHF.

The rearrangement links TRBV7-8 to TRBJ2-1; D gene uncertain. This CDR3 comprises 15 residues. Between the trimmed V and J ends, which lost 5 bases and 1 base, there was a span of 12 bases. The germline CDR1 and CDR2 sequences are SGHVS and FQNEAQ. The DNA of the CDR3 is TGTGCCAGCAGCCATAGATACCAATCCTACAATGAGCAGTTCTTC. Amino acid sequence: CASSHRYQSYNEQFF.

V usage is TRBV5-4 and J usage is TRBJ2-7; 7 bases match TRBD2. This CDR3 has 13 amino acids. J gave up 0 bases and V 5 bases, and 2 bases lay outside the gene matches. CDR1 and CDR2 (germline): SGHNT, YYREEE (reference sequence). CDR3 residues: CASRPGGSYEQYF. CDR3 nucleotide sequence: TGTGCCAGCAGACCGGGGGGCTCCTACGAGCAGTACTTC.

The J gene is TRBJ2-3, the V gene TRBV7-6, with 8 nucleotides matching TRBD2. This CDR3 has 18 residues. J lost 0 bases, V lost 5 bases, and 13 bases had no gene match. Germline V gene sequence: CDR1 SGHVS, CDR2 FNYEAQ. The CDR3, as DNA: TGTGCCAGCAGCCCAACGGCCGGGGGGGTTTTTAGCACAGATACGCAGTATTTT. It yields the protein CASSPTAGGVFSTDTQYF.

This clone was found a few times. One end of the junction does not line up with germline, which may come from a read error. The CDR3 nucleotides are TGTGCCGGCAGGCAGGGGGCTTCGACCGGGGAGCTGTTTTTT. Translating it yields CAGRQGASTGELFF. The chain combines TRBV6-1 with TRBJ2-2, with TRBD1 identical over 8 bases. This CDR3 region has 14 residues. Germline V gene sequence: CDR1 MNHNS, CDR2 SASEGT.

This clone was found once. V and J are TRBV7-8 and TRBJ1-2, with 7 bases identical to TRBD1. CDR1 is SGHVS, CDR2 FQNEAQ, per germline. Losses at the gene ends were 6 bases for V and 1 base for J; bases not matched to a gene: 5. The CDR3 extends over 14 amino acids. The CDR3 region has the DNA TGTGCCAGCAGGACGACAGGGAGTAACTATGGCTACACCTTC. This sequence encodes CASRTTGSNYGYTF.

This chain links TRBV6-5 with TRBJ2-7; a possible D gene is TRBD2 (7 bases). This CDR3 comprises 14 residues. V lost 6 bases to trimming and J lost 5 bases, with 17 bases between them. Germline CDR1 and CDR2: MNHEY and SVGAGI. The chain's CDR3 is CASRAGRGGDEQYF. The CDR3 nucleotides are TGTGCCAGCAGGGCGGGCAGGGGAGGGGACGAGCAGTACTTC.

The rearrangement joins TRBV6-5 to TRBJ2-5, with 7 bases lining up with TRBD1. The CDR3 totals 14 residues. Germline V CDR1 and CDR2: MNHEY, SVGAGI. V was clipped by 2 bases and J by 1 base; unmatched bases: 1. In DNA form, the CDR3 reads TGTGCCAGCAGTTACAGGGGGCCCCAAGAGACCCAGTACTTC. This translates into CASSYRGPQETQYF.

This clone has a single count. V is TRBV5-1 and J is TRBJ2-7; TRBD2 agrees at 10 bases. Germline CDR1 is SGHRS and CDR2 is YFSETQ. There are 17 residues in the CDR3. J gave up 3 bases and V 0 bases, and 9 bases lay outside the gene matches. CDR3 protein: CASSLDVAGGLLYEQYF. The CDR3 DNA sequence: TGCGCCAGCAGCTTGGATGTAGCGGGGGGACTTCTCTACGAGCAGTACTTC.

In this sample, this clone turned up once. The V and J genes are TRBV19 and TRBJ2-1; TRBD2 matches at 10 bases. The CDR3 totals 16 residues. The ends lost 5 bases at V and 9 bases at J; junction bases unmatched: 13. Per germline, CDR1 LNHDA and CDR2 SQIVND (reference sequence). As DNA, the CDR3 is TGTGCCAGTAGTTCCAAGCGGGGGGGCCGGGGATTTGAGCAGTTCTTC. Protein product: CASSSKRGGRGFEQFF. The full variable domain, rest sourced from reference TRBV19 and TRBJ2-1, is DGGITQSPKYLFRKEGQNVTLSCEQNLNHDAMYWYRQDPGQGLRLIYYSQIVNDFQKGDIAEGYSVSREKKESFPLTVTSAQKNPTAFYLCASSSKRGGRGFEQFFGPGTRLTVL.

This clone was observed a few times. The chain employs TRBV5-4 and TRBJ2-7; 7 bases are a match to TRBD1. V was pared by 0 bases and J by 3 bases, with 9 bases of the junction left unmatched. This CDR3 has 16 residues. CDR1 is SGHNT and CDR2 is YYREEE in the germline V gene (reference sequence). The CDR3 loop reads CASSLGTGIKNYEQYF. Written as DNA, the CDR3 is TGTGCCAGCAGCTTGGGGACAGGAATCAAAAACTACGAGCAGTACTTC.

The V gene is TRBV7-9, the J gene TRBJ2-7; TRBD1 agrees at 10 bases. V lost 5 bases to trimming and J lost 5 bases; unmatched junction nucleotides: 6. Germline V lookup: CDR1 SEHNR, CDR2 FQNEAQ (reference sequence). The CDR3 has 14 residues. CDR3 sequence reads: CASSLGQGEDEQYF. Written as DNA, the CDR3 is TGTGCCAGCAGCCTCGGACAGGGGGAGGACGAGCAGTACTTC.